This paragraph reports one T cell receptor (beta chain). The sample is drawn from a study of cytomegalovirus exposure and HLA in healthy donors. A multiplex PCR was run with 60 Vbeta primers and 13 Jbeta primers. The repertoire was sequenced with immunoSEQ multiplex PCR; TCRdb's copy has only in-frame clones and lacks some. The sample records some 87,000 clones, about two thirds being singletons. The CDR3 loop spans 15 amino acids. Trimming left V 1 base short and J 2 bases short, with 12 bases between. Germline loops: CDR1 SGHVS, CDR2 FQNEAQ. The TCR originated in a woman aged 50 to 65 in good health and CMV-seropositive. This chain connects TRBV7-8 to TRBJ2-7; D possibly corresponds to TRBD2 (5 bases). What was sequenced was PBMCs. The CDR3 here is CASSLEANGAYEQYF. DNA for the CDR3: TGTGCCAGCAGCTTAGAGGCTAACGGGGCCTACGAGCAGTACTTC.